There are a few counts of the clone carrying this TCR beta chain. The data stem from a study of human T cells and chemical hapten exposure. Study-wide background: TCR yields per sample varied, mainly owing to small pooled library volume differences.

The V gene lost 0 bases and the J gene lost 3 bases, with 6 bases spanning the gap. Germline CDR1 WSHSY, CDR2 SAAADI. The CDR3 totals 14 residues. The treatment here: therapeutic diphenylcyclopropenone sensitization with weekly scalp DPC. Those who donated were patients with alopecia, 18 to 70 years of age, and suitable for DPC. Each cDNA molecule in the library carried unique molecular identifiers. In the original workflow: Samples held a median of approximately 96,000 TCRs, range 23,224–690,600. Each CDR3 protein gets one entry after TCRdb re-called the reads with MiXCR. These V and J calls rely on TCRdb rather than the paper's analysis. The profile covers approximately 3,500 distinct CDR3 sequences, with 45% to 50% appearing a single time and roughly 5% taken by the ten largest.

This chain joins TRBV10-2 and TRBJ1-5; D gene ambiguous. This sequence originates from an adult with alopecia areata. Some clones in this sample may be carry-over from other donors' samples. This table probably holds off-target reads from a library built for another chain. The specimen comprised whole blood, sampled before DPC sensitization or 2, 6, or about 24 weeks after (not recorded which). The chain's CDR3 is CASSESGLNQPQHF. CDR3 in DNA: TGCGCCAGCAGTGAGTCAGGGCTCAATCAGCCCCAGCATTTT.